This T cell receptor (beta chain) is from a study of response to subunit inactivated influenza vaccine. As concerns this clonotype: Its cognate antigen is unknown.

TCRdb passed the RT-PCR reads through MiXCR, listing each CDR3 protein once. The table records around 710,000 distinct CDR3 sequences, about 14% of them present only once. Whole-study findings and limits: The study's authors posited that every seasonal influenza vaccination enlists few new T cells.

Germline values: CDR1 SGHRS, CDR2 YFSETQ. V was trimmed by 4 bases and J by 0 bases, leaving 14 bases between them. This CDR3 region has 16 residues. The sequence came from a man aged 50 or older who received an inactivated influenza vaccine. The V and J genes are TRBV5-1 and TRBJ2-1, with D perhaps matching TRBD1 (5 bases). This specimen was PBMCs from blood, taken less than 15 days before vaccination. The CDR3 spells CASSVAGQSSYNEQFF. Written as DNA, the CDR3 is TGCGCCAGCAGCGTGGCAGGGCAGAGCTCCTACAATGAGCAGTTCTTC.